This entry lists 32 T cell receptor beta chains sequenced from one sample in a study of regulatory T cells. The study, taken as a whole, reports: Hydrophobic residues at CDR3 positions 6 and 7 were enriched in conventional CD4+ T cells of CD3G-deficient patients.

No antigen has been assigned to these receptors. Amplification used 52 TRBV primers and 13 TRBJ primers. TCRdb keeps only in-frame clones here, not all; method: immunoSEQ multiplex PCR. The sample lists 25,000 to 35,000 clones; about nine tenths were seen once. The sample comprised conventional CD4+ T cells sorted from blood. The receptors were gathered from a person aged 18 to 30 with CD3G deficiency.

The chain uses TRBV28 and TRBJ1-2, with a possible D match to TRBD1 (6 bases). The CDR3 has 15 residues. CDR1 and CDR2 from the germline V gene are MDHEN and SYDVKM. Trimming left V 3 bases short and J 0 bases short, with 11 bases between. Here the CDR3 DNA reads TGTGCCAGCAGTTTCGGGACAATAACTAACTATGGCTACACCTTC. This codes for CASSFGTITNYGYTF.

The CDR3 nucleotides read TGTGCCAGCAGCCCGGAAAATCAGCCCCAGCATTTT. Translated, it gives CASSPENQPQHF. V and J are TRBV7-9 and TRBJ1-5; D is ambiguous. Trimming took 5 bases from V and 4 from J, leaving 6 bases between them. Germline values: CDR1 SEHNR, CDR2 FQNEAQ (reference sequence). The CDR3 is 12 residues long.

The J gene is TRBJ2-7, the V gene TRBV10-3, with TRBD1 matching 7 bases. From germline, CDR1 is ENHRY and CDR2 SYGVKD. Trimming at V came to 7 bases and at J to 0 bases, leaving 6 bases not matched to a gene. The CDR3 runs 14 residues. The chain's CDR3 is CAINRQGPSYEQYF. The DNA for the CDR3 is TGTGCCATCAACCGACAGGGTCCCTCCTACGAGCAGTACTTC.

The genes are TRBV6-1 and TRBJ2-7; D is possibly TRBD1 (6 bases). The germline V gene encodes CDR1 MNHNS and CDR2 SASEGT. The germline V and J ends were trimmed by 4 bases and 3 bases, with 13 bases remaining between them. CDR3 length: 14 residues. The CDR3 protein is CASSGGQSNYEQYV. The CDR3 nucleotides read TGTGCCAGCAGTGGTGGACAGTCGAACTACGAGCAGTACGTC.

This clone was detected once. The chain links TRBV6-1 to TRBJ2-4, with 9 bases identical to TRBD1. The J segment lost 8 bases and the V segment lost 5 bases, leaving 4 bases of the junction unmatched. The CDR3 runs 13 residues. Germline lookup yields CDR1 MNHNS and CDR2 SASEGT. CDR3 region: CASSMDRGHIQYF. The DNA of the CDR3 is TGTGCCAGCAGTATGGACAGGGGACACATTCAGTACTTC.

This chain links TRBV7-2 with TRBJ1-5; 7 bases are a match to TRBD1. This CDR3 has 14 residues. Looked up from germline, CDR1 is SGHTA and CDR2 is FQGNSA. With 2 bases clipped from V and 6 bases from J, the junction kept 4 bases outside the gene matches. CDR3 nucleotide sequence: TGTGCCAGCAGCTTAACAGGGGATTTTCAGCCCCAGCATTTT. As protein: CASSLTGDFQPQHF.

The chain employs TRBV18 and TRBJ2-5; no clear D. Trimming left V 0 bases short and J 5 bases short, with 10 bases between. The CDR3 is 14 residues long. The germline V gene has CDR1 KGHSH and CDR2 LQKENI. CDR3 nucleotide sequence: TGTGCCAGCTCACCACCGGGGTTCAAGGAGACCCAGTACTTC. Translating it yields CASSPPGFKETQYF. The variable domain in full, completed from reference TRBV18 and TRBJ2-5, reads NAGVMQNPRHLVRRRGQEARLRCSPMKGHSHVYWYRQLPEEGLKFMVYLQKENIIDESGMPKERFSAEFPKEGPSILRIQQVVRGDSAAYFCASSPPGFKETQYFGPGTRLLVL.

The chain uses TRBV6-4 and TRBJ2-2; possibly TRBD1 for D (6 bases). Germline V CDR1 and CDR2: MRHNA, SNTAGT. The CDR3 extends over 15 amino acids. Trimming stripped 3 bases from V and 5 bases from J, with 13 bases between. Here the CDR3 DNA reads TGTGCCAGCAGTGAGGGGGCTGGAAGAACCGGGGAGCTGTTTTTT. Its translation is CASSEGAGRTGELFF.

This chain uses TRBV6-1 with TRBJ2-1; 12 bases fit TRBD2. V dropped 4 bases and J dropped 8; count of bases not matched to a gene: 6. Germline loops: CDR1 MNHNS, CDR2 SASEGT. CDR3 size: 15 residues. The CDR3 bases are TGTGCCAGCAGTGGGGGGACTAGCGGGCAGCATGAGCAGTTCTTC. Residues: CASSGGTSGQHEQFF.

V gene TRBV30 combines with J gene TRBJ2-2, with TRBD2 matching over 9 bases. This CDR3 region has 16 residues. V was clipped by 0 bases and J by 7 bases; unmatched bases: 9. Germline values: CDR1 GTSNPN, CDR2 SVGIG (reference sequence). The chain's CDR3 is CAWSVLSGRYGGELFF. The CDR3 DNA reads TGTGCCTGGAGTGTACTTAGCGGGAGATACGGCGGGGAGCTGTTTTTT. The full variable domain, in which reference TRBV30 and TRBJ2-2 provide the parts outside the CDR3, is SQTIHQWPATLVQPVGSPLSLECTVEGTSNPNLYWYRQAAGRGLQLLFYSVGIGQISSEVPQNLSASRPQDRQFILSSKKLLLSDSGFYLCAWSVLSGRYGGELFFGEGSRLTVL.

The chain links TRBV20-1 to TRBJ1-1; no clear D gene. Trimming left V 1 base short and J 8 bases short, with 8 bases between. The CDR3 length is 11 residues. The germline V gene encodes CDR1 DFQATT and CDR2 SNEGSKA (reference sequence). CDR3 DNA sequence: TGCAGTGCTAGAGCCCCGAGCGAAGCTTTCTTT. This gives the protein CSARAPSEAFF.

The chain couples TRBV10-3 to TRBJ2-7; unclear D gene. CDR3 length: 14 amino acids. Trimming removed 6 bases at V and 3 bases at J, with 15 bases between. Per germline, CDR1 ENHRY and CDR2 SYGVKD. This CDR3 reads CAISALQDDYEQYF. The CDR3, as DNA: TGTGCCATCAGCGCACTTCAGGATGACTACGAGCAGTACTTC.

This chain uses TRBV19 with TRBJ1-1; 8 nucleotides match TRBD1. CDR3 length: 13 amino acids. The V gene's germline CDR1 is LNHDA and CDR2 SQIVND (reference sequence). V dropped 7 bases and J dropped 4; count of bases not matched to a gene: 5. The CDR3 loop is CASTDRGGTEAFF. In nucleotides, the CDR3 is TGTGCCAGTACTGACAGGGGCGGCACTGAAGCTTTCTTT.

The chain links TRBV7-2 to TRBJ2-7; the D is unclear. The CDR3 covers 14 residues. Germline V lookup: CDR1 SGHTA, CDR2 FQGNSA. Trimming removed 1 base from V and 6 bases from J, with 13 bases in between. CDR3 nucleotide sequence: TGTGCCAGCAGCTTAGTCCTCCAGGTGGGCGAGCAGTACGTC. Protein: CASSLVLQVGEQYV.

The table lists this clone with a few counts. The chain combines TRBV6-1 with TRBJ2-7, with D hard to call. There are 11 residues in the CDR3. The V gene's germline CDR1 is MNHNS and CDR2 SASEGT. Deletions cut 6 bases from V and 3 bases from J, with 6 bases between. The CDR3 nucleotides are TGTGCCAGCAGCCTACTCTACGAGCAGTACTTC. Protein: CASSLLYEQYF.

The rearrangement joins TRBV6-1 to TRBJ1-5; D not certain. Trimming took off 1 base at V and 6 bases at J, with 7 bases between the two ends. The CDR3 is 13 residues long. The germline V gene encodes CDR1 MNHNS and CDR2 SASEGT. The CDR3 sequence: CASSEGPGQPQHF. The CDR3 DNA sequence: TGTGCCAGCAGTGAAGGTCCGGGTCAGCCCCAGCATTTT.

The chain links TRBV7-9 to TRBJ1-6; TRBD1 matches at 8 bases. After removal of 2 bases from V and 7 bases from J, the junction contained 7 bases not matched to a gene. Germline CDR1 SEHNR, CDR2 FQNEAQ (reference sequence). The CDR3 is 16 residues long. CDR3 amino acids: CASSLYRTGNNSPLHF. CDR3 nucleotide sequence: TGTGCCAGCAGCTTATATAGGACAGGGAACAATTCACCCCTCCACTTT.

The gene calls are TRBV28 and TRBJ2-7; possible D gene TRBD2, 5 bases. This CDR3 contains 14 residues. In germline, CDR1 is MDHEN, CDR2 SYDVKM. Trimming removed 5 bases from V and 3 bases from J, with 14 bases in between. DNA for the CDR3: TGTGCCAGCAGTCCGCTAGCAGTTCACTACGAGCAGTACTTC. It codes for CASSPLAVHYEQYF.

The J gene is TRBJ2-3, the V gene TRBV6-1; D gene unclear. The CDR3 contains 14 residues. Trimming removed 4 bases at V and 3 bases at J, with 11 bases between. The germline V gene encodes CDR1 MNHNS and CDR2 SASEGT. CDR3 DNA: TGTGCCAGCAGTGTTCACCTCCAGACAGATACGCAGTATTTT. It translates to CASSVHLQTDTQYF.

This rearrangement joins TRBV7-9 to TRBJ2-7, with no clear D. The germline gives CDR1 SEHNR, CDR2 FQNEAQ (reference sequence). The CDR3 is made up of 12 amino acids. The V gene lost 3 bases and the J gene lost 2 bases, with 5 bases spanning the gap. The CDR3 region has the DNA TGTGCCAGCAGCTTCAATACCTACGAGCAGTACTTC. Translating gives CASSFNTYEQYF. Full variable domain (outside the CDR3, taken from reference TRBV7-9 and TRBJ2-7): DTGVSQNPRHKITKRGQNVTFRCDPISEHNRLYWYRQTLGQGPEFLTYFQNEAQLEKSRLLSDRFSAERPKGSFSTLEIQRTEQGDSAMYLCASSFNTYEQYFGPGTRLTVT.

The chain links TRBV28 to TRBJ2-6; D remains unclear. There are 16 residues in the CDR3. Germline V gene sequence: CDR1 MDHEN, CDR2 SYDVKM. The ends were cut back, 4 bases at V and 0 bases at J, with 10 bases in the middle. This chain's CDR3 is CASSSSMGSGANVLTF. The CDR3 DNA reads as TGTGCCAGCAGTTCTTCTATGGGCTCTGGGGCCAACGTCCTGACTTTC.

The V gene is TRBV18, the J gene TRBJ1-1, with TRBD1 as a possible D gene (5 bases). CDR3 length equals 15 residues. The germline CDR1 and CDR2 sequences are KGHSH and LQKENI. Trimming took 2 bases from V and 1 from J, leaving 11 bases between them. CDR3 nucleotide sequence: TGTGCCAGCTCACCATTGGAGGGACGGAACACTGAAGCTTTCTTT. Protein product: CASSPLEGRNTEAFF.

This chain joins TRBV10-3 and TRBJ2-5; perhaps TRBD2 as D (6 bases). CDR1 ENHRY and CDR2 SYGVKD come from the germline V gene. Trimming left V 5 bases short and J 4 bases short, with 20 bases between. The CDR3 contains 16 residues. The CDR3 bases are TGTGCCATCAGTCATATCCCGGGGGATGGGGGAGAGACCCAGTACTTC. Translating it yields CAISHIPGDGGETQYF.

The V call is TRBV5-8, the J call TRBJ2-3; 8 nucleotides agree with TRBD1. CDR3 length equals 15 residues. Trimming cost V 4 bases and J 5 bases; bases outside gene matches: 9. Per germline, CDR1 SGHTS and CDR2 YDEGEE. CDR3: CASSLTGAQGDTQYF. The CDR3 coding sequence is TGTGCCAGCAGCCTGACAGGGGCCCAGGGAGATACGCAGTATTTT.

The chain couples TRBV5-6 to TRBJ1-3; no clear D. There are 14 residues in the CDR3. The germline gives CDR1 SGHDT, CDR2 YYEEEE. V was cut by 1 base and J by 4 bases, with 9 bases left in between. This CDR3 reads CASSLSRNGNTIYF. In DNA form, the CDR3 reads TGTGCCAGCAGCTTGAGCAGGAACGGAAACACCATATATTTT.

This sequence joins TRBV30 and TRBJ2-7; the D is unclear. The germline V gene has CDR1 GTSNPN and CDR2 SVGIG (reference sequence). The length of the CDR3 is 11 residues. Trimming stripped 2 bases from V and 6 bases from J, with 8 bases between. CDR3 in amino acids: CAWSKAAEQYF. As DNA, the CDR3 is TGTGCCTGGAGTAAGGCAGCCGAGCAGTACTTC.

The chain links TRBV7-9 to TRBJ2-3; possible D gene TRBD2, 5 bases. V lost 5 bases and J 5 bases, leaving 11 bases between the germline ends. CDR1 is SEHNR and CDR2 is FQNEAQ in the germline V gene (reference sequence). This CDR3 is built from 13 residues. CDR3 sequence (DNA): TGTGCCAGCAGCCATGGCGGGCTAGATACGCAGTATTTT. Translation gives CASSHGGLDTQYF.

This chain uses TRBV21-1 with TRBJ2-4; TRBD2 is the table's D call, not checked against the DNA. TRBV21-1 is given as a pseudogene. This CDR3 comprises 15 residues. CDR3 sequence reads: CASRLLLAGVDIQYF. CDR3 coding DNA: TGTGCCAGCAGACTCCTTCTAGCGGGAGTAGACATTCAGTACTTC.

The chain recombines TRBV5-1 with TRBJ2-1; possible D gene TRBD1, 5 bases. In germline, CDR1 is SGHRS, CDR2 YFSETQ. With 2 bases removed from V and 5 bases from J, the gap between germline ends came to 14 bases. The CDR3 is made up of 15 amino acids. The CDR3 DNA is TGCGCCAGCAGCTTTGGTACTAAGGGGAACAATGAGCAGTTCTTC. Translating it yields CASSFGTKGNNEQFF.

This chain uses TRBV27 with TRBJ2-7; D remains unclear. The CDR3 extends over 13 amino acids. Deletions cut 6 bases from V and 0 bases from J, with 9 bases between. Looked up from germline, CDR1 is MNHEY and CDR2 is SMNVEV (reference sequence). The CDR3 DNA reads TGTGCCAGCAGACTACTGAGCTCCTACGAGCAGTACTTC. This codes for CASRLLSSYEQYF.

The chain carries TRBV6-1 and TRBJ1-1, with a tentative D call TRBD1 (6 bases). V was clipped by 6 bases and J by 6 bases, with 14 bases between them. Germline CDR1 is MNHNS and CDR2 is SASEGT. The CDR3 loop spans 13 amino acids. The CDR3 loop reads CASSQRPGAEAFF. Written as DNA, the CDR3 is TGTGCCAGCAGCCAAAGGCCAGGGGCTGAAGCTTTCTTT.

The chain has TRBV7-9 and TRBJ2-3; 9 nucleotides agree with TRBD1. Germline values: CDR1 SEHNR, CDR2 FQNEAQ (reference sequence). The ends lost 5 bases at V and 4 bases at J; junction bases unmatched: 4. This CDR3 is 14 amino acids long. CDR3 in DNA: TGTGCCAGCAGCCGGGACAGGGTGGCAGATACGCAGTATTTT. It translates to CASSRDRVADTQYF.